The subject of this entry is one T cell receptor (beta chain). Its antigen is still unknown. The data derive from a study of cytomegalovirus exposure and HLA in healthy donors. General observations from the study: Reportedly, cytomegalovirus status was diagnosed with high sensitivity and specificity.

This CDR3 is 16 amino acids long. V lost 1 base and J 7 bases, leaving 17 bases between the germline ends. Germline lookup yields CDR1 KGHSH and CDR2 LQKENI. The PCR made use of 60 Vbeta and 13 Jbeta primers. This table comes from immunoSEQ multiplex PCR, and its TCRdb copy is limited to in-frame clones, with some not included. Seen here are about 150,000 clones, around 79% observed once, and the top ten hold 1.3% to 1.5%. The sample comprised PBMCs. V and J are TRBV18 and TRBJ1-3; D perhaps matches TRBD1 (6 bases). The TCR originated in a man between 18 and 35 years old in good health and CMV-seronegative. CDR3 sequence reads: CASSPRGGGQRNTIYF. The CDR3 DNA follows: TGTGCCAGCTCACCACGAGGGGGGGGCCAGCGGAACACCATATATTTT.